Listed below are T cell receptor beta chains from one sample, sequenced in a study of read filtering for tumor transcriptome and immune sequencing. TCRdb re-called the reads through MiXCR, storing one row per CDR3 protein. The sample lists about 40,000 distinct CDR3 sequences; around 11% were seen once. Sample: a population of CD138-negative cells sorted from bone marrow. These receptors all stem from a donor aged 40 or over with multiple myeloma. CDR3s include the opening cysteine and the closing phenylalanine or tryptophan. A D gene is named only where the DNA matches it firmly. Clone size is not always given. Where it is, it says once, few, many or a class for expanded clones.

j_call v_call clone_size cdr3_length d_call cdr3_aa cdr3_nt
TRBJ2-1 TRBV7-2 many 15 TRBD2 CASSLTSGNYNEQFF TGTGCCAGCAGCTTGACTAGCGGGAACTACAATGAGCAGTTCTTC
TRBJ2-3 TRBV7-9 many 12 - CASSFATDTQYF TGTGCCAGCAGCTTTGCTACAGATACGCAGTATTTT
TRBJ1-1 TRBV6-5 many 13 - CATAAPANTEAFF TGTGCCACTGCAGCACCTGCGAACACTGAAGCTTTCTTT
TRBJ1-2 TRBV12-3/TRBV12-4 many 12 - CASSSLGGGYTF TGTGCCAGCAGCTCCTTGGGCGGCGGCTACACCTTC
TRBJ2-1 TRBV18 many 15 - CASSPGLTGNNEQFF TGTGCCAGCTCACCGGGCTTGACAGGAAACAATGAGCAGTTCTTC
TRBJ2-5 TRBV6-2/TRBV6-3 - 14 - CASRDPGQEETQYF TGTGCCAGCAGAGATCCGGGACAAGAAGAGACCCAGTACTTC
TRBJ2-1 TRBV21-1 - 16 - CACSKWTRRIYNEQFF TGTGCCTGCAGCAAATGGACGAGACGGATCTACAATGAGCAGTTCTTC
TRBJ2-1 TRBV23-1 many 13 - CASALGSGYEQFF TGCGCCAGCGCGTTGGGTAGCGGCTATGAGCAGTTCTTC
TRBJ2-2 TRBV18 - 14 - CASSPPSTAGELFF TGTGCCAGCTCACCGCCCAGTACCGCCGGGGAGCTGTTTTTT
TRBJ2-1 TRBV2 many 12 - CASSELAYEQFF TGTGCCAGCAGTGAATTGGCATATGAGCAGTTCTTC
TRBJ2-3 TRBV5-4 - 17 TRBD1 CASSSRTGTGISNTQYF TGTGCCAGCAGCTCCCGAACCGGGACAGGGATAAGTAATACGCAGTATTTT
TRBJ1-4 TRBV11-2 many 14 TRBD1 CASRHGQEDEKLFF TGTGCCAGCAGACACGGACAGGAGGATGAAAAACTGTTTTTT
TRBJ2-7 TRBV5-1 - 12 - CAGSWDLDEQYF TGCGCTGGCAGCTGGGATCTGGACGAGCAGTACTTC
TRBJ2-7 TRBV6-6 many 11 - CASKTGYEQYF TGTGCCAGCAAAACAGGCTACGAGCAGTACTTC
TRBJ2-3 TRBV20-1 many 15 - CSAIRSGLGTDTQYF TGCAGTGCGATAAGGTCTGGGTTGGGCACAGATACGCAGTATTTT
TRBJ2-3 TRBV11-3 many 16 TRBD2 CASSLFTSGGMDTQYF TGTGCCAGCAGCTTATTTACTAGCGGGGGGATGGATACGCAGTATTTT
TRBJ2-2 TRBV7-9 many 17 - CASSSRQSRANTGELFF TGTGCCAGCAGCTCTCGACAGAGTCGCGCGAACACCGGGGAGCTGTTTTTT